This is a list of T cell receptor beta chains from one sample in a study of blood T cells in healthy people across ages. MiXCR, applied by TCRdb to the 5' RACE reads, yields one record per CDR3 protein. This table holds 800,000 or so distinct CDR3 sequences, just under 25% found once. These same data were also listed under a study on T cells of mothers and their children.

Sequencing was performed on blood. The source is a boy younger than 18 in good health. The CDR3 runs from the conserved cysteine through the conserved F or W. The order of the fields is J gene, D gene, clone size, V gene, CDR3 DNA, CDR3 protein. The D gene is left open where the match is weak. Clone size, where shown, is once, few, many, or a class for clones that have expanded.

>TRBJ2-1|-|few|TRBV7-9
TGTGCCAGCAGCTACCCAGCTAATGAGCAGTTCTTC
CASSYPANEQFF
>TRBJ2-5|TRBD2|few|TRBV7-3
TGTGCCAGCAGCTTAACGACGACGGGAGGGGAGACCCAGTACTTC
CASSLTTTGGETQYF
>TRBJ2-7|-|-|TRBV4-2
TGTGCCAGCAGCCAATCCCGTGACGAGCAGTACTTC
CASSQSRDEQYF
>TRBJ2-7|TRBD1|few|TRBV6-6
TGTGCCAGCAGTACTTATAGGACAGGGGGAAAGGACGAGCAGTACTTC
CASSTYRTGGKDEQYF
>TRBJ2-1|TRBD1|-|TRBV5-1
TGCGCCAGCAGCTTGGGGGACAGGGTTAAAAATGAGCAGTTCTTC
CASSLGDRVKNEQFF
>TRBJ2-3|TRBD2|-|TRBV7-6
TGTGCCAGCAGCCCAGGAGGCGGGGGGAGCACAGATACGCAGTATTTT
CASSPGGGGSTDTQYF
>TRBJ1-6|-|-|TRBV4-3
TGCGCCAGCAGCCAAGGGACGGAAAGGCCTTCACCCCTCCACTTT
CASSQGTERPSPLHF
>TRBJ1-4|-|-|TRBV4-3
TGCGCCAGCAGCCAAGATTTAACGGGGCTCAATAATGAAAAACTGTTTTTT
CASSQDLTGLNNEKLFF
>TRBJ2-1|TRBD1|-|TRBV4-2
TGTGCCAGCAGCCGAACGGGACAGACAGGAAATGAGCAGTTCTTC
CASSRTGQTGNEQFF
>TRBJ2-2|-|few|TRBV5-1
TGCGCCAGCAGTTTGAGGGTAGCTGAGAACACCGGGGAGCTGTTTTTT
CASSLRVAENTGELFF
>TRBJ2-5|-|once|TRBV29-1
TGCAGCCTTCGGACAGCCCAAGAGACCCAGTACTTC
CSLRTAQETQYF
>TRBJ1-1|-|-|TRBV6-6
TGTGGCAGCAGTTACGCCCAGGGGAGCACTGAAGCTTTCTTT
CGSSYAQGSTEAFF
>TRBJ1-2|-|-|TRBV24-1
TGTGCCACCAGTGATTGGACCGAAAACTATGGCTACACCTTC
CATSDWTENYGYTF
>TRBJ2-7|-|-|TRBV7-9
TGTGCCAGCTTATGGGCGGCAGGGACGTACGAGCAGTACTTC
CASLWAAGTYEQYF
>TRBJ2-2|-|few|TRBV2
TGTGCCAGCAGTGAATTCGCAGAGAACACCGGGGAGCTGTTTTTT
CASSEFAENTGELFF
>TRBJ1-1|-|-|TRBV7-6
TGTGCCAGCAGCTTTCGAGACATGAACACTGAAGCTTTCTTT
CASSFRDMNTEAFF
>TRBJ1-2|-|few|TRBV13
TGTGCCAGCAGCTCCCAAGGGCCCTACTATGGCTACACCTTC
CASSSQGPYYGYTF
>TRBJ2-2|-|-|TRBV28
TGTGCCAGCAGTCCTGGACTGTTGACCGGGGAGCTGTTTTTT
CASSPGLLTGELFF
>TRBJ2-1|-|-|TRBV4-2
TGTGCCAGCAGCCAAGTTCGGACTAACAATGAGCAGTTCTTC
CASSQVRTNNEQFF
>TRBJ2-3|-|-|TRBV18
TGTGCCAGCTCACTCCGGGACTGGCTCGGAGATACGCAGTATTTT
CASSLRDWLGDTQYF
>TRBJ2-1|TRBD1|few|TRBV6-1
TGTGCCACCGGACAGGGGGCCTTGGGCTCCTACAATGAGCAGTTCTTC
CATGQGALGSYNEQFF
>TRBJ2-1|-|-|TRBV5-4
TGTGCCAGCAGGGTGGGACCCCCCGGTGAGCAGTTCTTC
CASRVGPPGEQFF
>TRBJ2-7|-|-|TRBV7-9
TGTGCCAGCAGCGGAGGGCTTGGGGAGAATGCCTACGAGCAGTACTTC
CASSGGLGENAYEQYF